Sequencing of this T cell receptor beta chain was carried out in a study of T cell repertoires in cytomegalovirus infection. Study-level background: It can be stated that public TCR beta signatures indicated CMV infection as well as a matching HLA type.

TCRdb used MiXCR to reprocess the reads, holding one entry per CDR3 protein. Of roughly 500,000 distinct CDR3 sequences detected, under 55% appear once; the ten largest clones hold roughly two fifths. This clonotype was seen a few times. What it recognizes is unknown. The CDR3 is 14 amino acids. Germline trimming cut 5 bases from V and 6 bases from J; bases unmatched to any gene: 5. The germline V gene has CDR1 SGHTA and CDR2 FQGNSA. The V gene is TRBV7-2, the J gene TRBJ1-5; 9 positions match TRBD1. The input for sequencing was cultured PBMCs, taken from culture after CMV antigen stimulation. The sequence was obtained from a human donor in good health (CMV status not recorded). Some clones in this sample may be carry-over from other donors' samples. CDR3 DNA sequence: TGTGCCAGCAGCCGGACAGGGGAAATTCAGCCCCAGCATTTT. Its translation: CASSRTGEIQPQHF.